This T cell receptor (beta chain) was identified during a study of STAT5B mutations in CD4+ large granular lymphocyte leukemia. Overall study: Among healthy controls, a particular HLA allele went with more CDR3 'QG' motifs.

This clone appeared a few times. Its target is unknown. Healthy controls were blood donor buffy coats. General study findings and limits: Roughly a quarter of private leukemic clonotypes occurred rarely in other patients' non-leukemic repertoires. TRBV06-family usage was enriched in top patient clones (8/27) versus controls (2/35).

Sequencing was performed with immunoSEQ multiplex PCR; in TCRdb, only in-frame clones are kept and a portion is missing. This table has some 21,000 clones, 70% appearing once. The CDR3 sequence is 15 residues long. Germline CDR1 is SGHRS and CDR2 is YFSETQ. V was trimmed by 2 bases and J by 0 bases, leaving 9 bases between them. The chain carries TRBV5-1 and TRBJ1-5; D possibly corresponds to TRBD1 (5 bases). The sequence derives from a human donor in good health. The sequencing input was CD4+ T cells from blood buffy coats. CDR3 amino acids: CASSFGDDSNQPQHF. CDR3 sequence (DNA): TGCGCCAGCAGCTTCGGGGACGATAGCAATCAGCCCCAGCATTTT.